Reported below is one TCR beta chain. This clonotype was picked up many times. This clone's antigen is unknown. Base qualities are not recorded, but no much larger clone differs from it by a single base. This sample was included in a study of CD8 T cells in ankylosing spondylitis (dated by TCRdb to 2015 to 2018). Regarding the research as a whole: The study set out to find disease-linked TCR variants by profiling T cell receptor beta repertoires in ankylosing spondylitis patients and healthy donors. Peripheral blood was sampled, and synovial fluid was additionally collected from ankylosing spondylitis patients. The whole study cohort included about a hundred healthy donors and around 25 ankylosing spondylitis patients. The paper as a whole reports these results and caveats: Some motif variants were previously reported in synovial fluid and blood of reactive arthritis patients, suggesting common disease-initiation mechanisms. A CD8+ phenotype was shown by the disease-linked clones, which were found at relatively low frequencies in peripheral blood. A TCR beta motif of 8 or 9 highly homologous amino acid variants appeared characteristic of blood from ankylosing spondylitis patients. Significant enrichment of the disease-linked clones was reported in matched synovial fluid samples from ankylosing spondylitis patients.

Sequencing was carried out with an Illumina HiSeq 2500. Quantitative 5'-RACE with molecular barcodes was used to prepare TCR beta libraries. As for how the authors treated the data: A new computational method based on a probabilistic model of VDJ rearrangement was used to identify disease-linked TCR variants. TCRdb reanalyzed the raw reads on its own, using fastp at Q25 for trimming and MiXCR for clone calling, and kept in-frame beta chains. Entries are consolidated by CDR3 protein sequence, retaining the most common genes and DNA. TCRdb, rather than the study authors, made the V and J calls. This sample has about 300,000 distinct CDR3 sequences in its table, and around 21% of those were observed once. In total, the top ten clones hold 3.5% of the sample. V loses 1 base at its end and J loses 7 bases; junction bases beyond the gene matches: 13. Inclusive of the bounding cysteine and phenylalanine, the CDR3 is 18 residues long. Kept here is only the CDR3 DNA, which spans 54 bases and is read in frame from base 1. CDR1 and CDR2 are read off the germline V gene (reference sequence) as LNHNV and YYDKDF.

The sequence joins TRBV15 to TRBJ2-1; the central 10 bases match TRBD2. The sample comprised blood, either unsorted or a sorted T cell fraction (not recorded which). The sequence was collected from a female donor with ankylosing spondylitis or in good health (not recorded which). The nucleotides read TGTGCCACCAGCAGAGTCGCTAGCGGGAGCCCCCGGGGGAATGAGCAGTTCTTC. The translation is CATSRVASGSPRGNEQFF. Here the CDR3 is joined to the reference TRBV15 and TRBJ2-1 genes, and the full variable domain is: DAMVIQNPRYQVTQFGKPVTLSCSQTLNHNVMYWYQQKSSQAPKLLFHYYDKDFNNEADTPDNFQSRRPNTSFCFLDIRSPGLGDTAMYLCATSRVASGSPRGNEQFFGPGTRLTVL.